This passage covers 4 T cell receptor beta chains from one sample sequenced in a study of T cell changes during pregnancy in multiple sclerosis. Profiled with immunoSEQ multiplex PCR; TCRdb holds only in-frame clones, not every one. The repertoire includes under 95,000 clones, about 90% of them detected once, and less than 0.45% sits in the top ten. The sequencing here drew on CD4+ T cells from peripheral blood mononuclear cells, taken before pregnancy. These receptors were taken from a female donor with multiple sclerosis, enrolled in a pregnancy study.

The CDR3 DNA follows: TGTGCCTGGAGTAGCGGGAGAACTTACGAGCAGTACTTC. It specifies CAWSSGRTYEQYF. The chain recombines TRBV30 with TRBJ2-7; 8 positions match TRBD2. The CDR3 runs 13 residues. Germline V lookup: CDR1 GTSNPN, CDR2 SVGIG (reference sequence). V dropped 2 bases and J dropped 4; count of bases not matched to a gene: 4.

CDR3 sequence: CASSFPGTGENQPQHF. CDR3 DNA sequence: TGTGCCAGCAGCTTTCCCGGGACAGGAGAAAATCAGCCCCAGCATTTT. The V gene is TRBV7-2, the J gene TRBJ1-5, with 8 positions matching TRBD1. In germline, CDR1 is SGHTA, CDR2 FQGNSA. With 3 bases clipped from V and 4 bases from J, the junction kept 8 bases outside the gene matches. The CDR3 extends over 16 amino acids.

This chain joins TRBV18 and TRBJ2-5; the match to TRBD2 covers 11 bases. The CDR3 is made up of 15 amino acids. V gave up 5 bases and J gave up 1 base; unmatched junction bases: 3. From germline, CDR1 is KGHSH and CDR2 LQKENI. CDR3 nucleotide sequence: TGTGCCAGCTCAAGACTAGCGGGATTCCAAGAGACCCAGTACTTC. Encoded protein: CASSRLAGFQETQYF.

The J gene is TRBJ2-6, the V gene TRBV11-3; no clear D. The CDR3 has 16 amino acids. CDR1 is SGHNT, CDR2 YENEEA, per germline. Trimming removed 5 bases from V and 0 bases from J, with 11 bases in between. CDR3 protein: CASSKGPSSGANVLTF. The CDR3 region has the DNA TGTGCCAGCAGCAAAGGCCCTAGCTCTGGGGCCAACGTCCTGACTTTC.